This T cell receptor beta chain was sequenced during a study of T cell responses to AZD1222 COVID-19 vaccine. Background on the study: Second doses at about 4 or about 12 weeks were pooled. Broader study findings: The span of vaccine-associated CD4 TCRs extended across spike, with dominance at 160-218 and 743-854. There were mostly white British donors and more females than males, and clonal diversity was possibly underestimated.

This table comes from immunoSEQ multiplex PCR, and its TCRdb copy is limited to in-frame clones, with some not included. The table includes some 84,000 clones, approximately 88% detected once. Regarding this clone: The antigen remains unidentified.

The CDR3 extends over 14 amino acids. Trimming took 4 bases from V and 8 from J, leaving 12 bases between them. CDR1 and CDR2 (germline): LGHDT, YNNKEL (reference sequence). This material consisted of peripheral blood, taken on day 0 of AZD1222 vaccination. V gene TRBV3-1 (or the pseudogene TRBV3-2) combines with J gene TRBJ1-6, with D possibly matching TRBD1 (5 bases). The sequence came from an adult in good health. DNA for the CDR3: TGTGCCAGCAGCCTGGGACTGAAAGATTCACCCCTCCACTTT. As protein: CASSLGLKDSPLHF.